A single TCR beta chain is shown here with its context. What it binds is unknown. Time point described: baseline, week 1 (first vaccination visit). Treatment described: pre-vaccination baseline after standard-of-care therapy. Sequenced by immunoSEQ multiplex PCR; TCRdb stores in-frame clones only, minus some. The sample includes roughly 71,000 clones, about 86% of them seen just once. This entry comes from a study of a mutant IDH1 vaccine in newly diagnosed glioma. Study-wide results and caveats: Among patients, around 93% showed immune responses induced by the vaccine.

V was shortened by 6 bases and J by 6 bases, with 23 bases between the two germline ends. The V gene's germline CDR1 is LNHDA and CDR2 SQIVND (reference sequence). The CDR3 spans 16 residues. This TCR was recovered from a man between 25 and 39 years old with glioma. The chain combines TRBV19 with TRBJ1-1, with a possible D match to TRBD1 (5 bases). The specimen comprised PBMCs, sampled from a glioma patient treated with radiotherapy, temozolomide or both. As DNA, the CDR3 is TGTGCCAGTAGGAGAAGAGGGGCCCTTTCCGAGGCTGAAGCTTTCTTT. Its protein is CASRRRGALSEAEAFF.